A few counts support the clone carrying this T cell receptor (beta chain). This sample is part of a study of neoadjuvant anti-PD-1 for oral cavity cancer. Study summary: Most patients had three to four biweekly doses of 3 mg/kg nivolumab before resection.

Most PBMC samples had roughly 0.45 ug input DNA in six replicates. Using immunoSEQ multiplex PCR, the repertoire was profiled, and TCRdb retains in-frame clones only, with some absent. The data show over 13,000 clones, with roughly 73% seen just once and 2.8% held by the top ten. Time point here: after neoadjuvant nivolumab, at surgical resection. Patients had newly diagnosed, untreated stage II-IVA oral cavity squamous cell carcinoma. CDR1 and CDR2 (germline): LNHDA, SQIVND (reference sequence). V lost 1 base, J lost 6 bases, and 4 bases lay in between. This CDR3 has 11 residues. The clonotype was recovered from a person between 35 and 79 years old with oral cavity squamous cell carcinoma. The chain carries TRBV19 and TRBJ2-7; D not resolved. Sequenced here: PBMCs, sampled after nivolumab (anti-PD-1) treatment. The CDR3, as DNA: TGTGCCAGTAGTATAGGGGCCGAGCAGTACTTC. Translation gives CASSIGAEQYF.